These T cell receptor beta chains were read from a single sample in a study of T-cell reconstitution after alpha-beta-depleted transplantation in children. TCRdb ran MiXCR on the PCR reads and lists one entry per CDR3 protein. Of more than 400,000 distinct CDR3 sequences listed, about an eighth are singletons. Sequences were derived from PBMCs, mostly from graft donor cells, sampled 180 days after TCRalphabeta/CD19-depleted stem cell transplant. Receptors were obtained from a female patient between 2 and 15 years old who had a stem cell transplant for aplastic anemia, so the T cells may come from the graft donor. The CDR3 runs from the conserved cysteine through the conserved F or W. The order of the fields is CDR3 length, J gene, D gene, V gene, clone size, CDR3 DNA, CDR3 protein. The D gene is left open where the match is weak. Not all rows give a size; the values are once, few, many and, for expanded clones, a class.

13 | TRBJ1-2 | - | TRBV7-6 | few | TGTGCCAGCAGCTTAAGAGGGAATGATGGCTACACCTTC | CASSLRGNDGYTF
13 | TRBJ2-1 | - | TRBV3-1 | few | TGTGCCAGCAGCCCCATAGGCGACAATGAGCAGTTCTTC | CASSPIGDNEQFF
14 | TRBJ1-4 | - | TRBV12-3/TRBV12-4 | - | TGTGCCAGCAGAACGGACCTTCCGAATGAAAAACTGTTTTTT | CASRTDLPNEKLFF
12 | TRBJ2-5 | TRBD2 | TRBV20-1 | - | TGCGGACTACTAGCGGATCAAGAGACCCAGTACTTC | CGLLADQETQYF
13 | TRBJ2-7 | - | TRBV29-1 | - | TGCACCGCCCGGACATCTAGCTCCTACGAGCAGTACTTC | CTARTSSSYEQYF
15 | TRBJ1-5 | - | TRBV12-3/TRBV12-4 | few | TGTGCCAGCAGCCCACACGGAAGTAGCAATCAGCCCCAGCATTTT | CASSPHGSSNQPQHF
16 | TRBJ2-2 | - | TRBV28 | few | TGTGCCAGCAGAGGGTGGGACGGGAAGAACACCGGGGAGCTGTTTTTT | CASRGWDGKNTGELFF
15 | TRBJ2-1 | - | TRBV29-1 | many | TGCAGCGTTGAAGACTGGCCGAGCTCCTACAATGAGCAGTTCTTC | CSVEDWPSSYNEQFF
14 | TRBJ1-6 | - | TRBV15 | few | TGTGCCACCAGCAGAGATCAAGGGAATTCACCCCTCCACTTT | CATSRDQGNSPLHF
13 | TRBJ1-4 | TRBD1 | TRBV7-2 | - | TGTGCCAGCAGCCGGACAGGGGGAGAAAAACTGTTTTTT | CASSRTGGEKLFF
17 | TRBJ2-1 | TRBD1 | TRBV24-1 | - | TGTGCCACCAGTGACCCGCTACAGGGGGCGGTCTACAATGAGCAGTTCTTC | CATSDPLQGAVYNEQFF
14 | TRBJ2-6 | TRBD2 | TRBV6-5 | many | TGTGCCAGCAGGCCTGGGACTAGGGGGAACGTCCTGACTTTC | CASRPGTRGNVLTF
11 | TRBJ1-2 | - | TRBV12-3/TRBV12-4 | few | TGTGCCAGCAGTTTGCGGAGGTCCTACACCTTC | CASSLRRSYTF
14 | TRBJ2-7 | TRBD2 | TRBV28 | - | TGTGCCAGCAGTTTAGGAGGACTAGCGGACGAGCAGTACTTC | CASSLGGLADEQYF
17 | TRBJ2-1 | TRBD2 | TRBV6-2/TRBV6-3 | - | TGTGCCAGCAGCCTCACCGGCGGGAGGGCCGCCTACAATGAGCAGTTCTTC | CASSLTGGRAAYNEQFF
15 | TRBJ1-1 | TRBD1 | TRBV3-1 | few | TGTGCCAGCAGACCACGGGACAGGCGGGACACTGAAGCTTTCTTT | CASRPRDRRDTEAFF
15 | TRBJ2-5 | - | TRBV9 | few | TGTGCCAGCAGCGTAGCCGCGGGGAACCAAGAGACCCAGTACTTC | CASSVAAGNQETQYF
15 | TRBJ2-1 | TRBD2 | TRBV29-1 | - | TGCAGCGCTGGGGATAGCGGGAGGGCCCGGGATGAGCAGTTCTTC | CSAGDSGRARDEQFF
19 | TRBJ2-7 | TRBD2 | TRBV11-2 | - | TGTGCCAGCAGCTTTAGAGTCCAGGGAGGGGACCATTACGAAGGCGAGCAGTACTTC | CASSFRVQGGDHYEGEQYF
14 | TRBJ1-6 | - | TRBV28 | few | TGTGCCAGCAGGGGGAGACTTACGGCTTCACCCCTCCACTTT | CASRGRLTASPLHF
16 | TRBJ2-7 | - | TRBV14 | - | TGTGCCAGCAAAAAGGGGGCTGCGGGAGGACTGTACGAGCAGTACTTC | CASKKGAAGGLYEQYF
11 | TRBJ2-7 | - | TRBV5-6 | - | TGTGCCAGCAGCCTCTGGACGGAGCAGTACTTC | CASSLWTEQYF
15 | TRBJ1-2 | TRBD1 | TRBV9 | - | TGTGCCAGCAGCGCAGGGGGCCTTTCTAACTATGGCTACACCTTC | CASSAGGLSNYGYTF
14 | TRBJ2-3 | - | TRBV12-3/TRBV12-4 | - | TGTGCCAGCAGTTTTAACTTCGCCACAGATACGCAGTATTTT | CASSFNFATDTQYF
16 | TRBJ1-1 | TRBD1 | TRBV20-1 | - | TGCAGTGCTAGAGATCCCACAGGGGGCTTGAACACTGAAGCTTTCTTT | CSARDPTGGLNTEAFF
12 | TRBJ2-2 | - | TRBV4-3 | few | TGCGCCAGCAGCCGGGAGGCCGGGGAGCTGTTTTTT | CASSREAGELFF
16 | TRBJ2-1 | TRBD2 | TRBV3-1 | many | TGTGCCAGCAGCCGCGTAGCGGGGGGACTTTACAATGAGCAGTTCTTC | CASSRVAGGLYNEQFF
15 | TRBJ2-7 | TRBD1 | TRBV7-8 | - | TGTGCCAGCAGCCCTAGCCGGGACAGGGGCGGGGAGCAGTACTTC | CASSPSRDRGGEQYF